These 29 T cell receptor beta chains were sequenced from one sample in a study of graft-versus-host responses after intestinal transplantation. Data came from immunoSEQ multiplex PCR; TCRdb stores just in-frame clones and leaves some out. The sample lists about 90,000 clones; 90% to 95% were seen once. Their specific antigens are unknown. The specimen comprised unstimulated CD8+ T cells sorted from spleen or lymph node cells, sampled before intestinal transplant. The receptors derive from a human donor who received an intestinal transplant.

The table lists this clone with a count of one. The chain carries TRBV29-1 and TRBJ1-1; maybe TRBD1 (5 bases). The CDR3 runs to 12 residues. CDR1 is SQVTM and CDR2 is ANQGSEA in the germline V gene. Trimming took off 4 bases at V and 5 bases at J, with 11 bases between the two ends. In DNA form, the CDR3 reads TGCAGCGTTGTGTCCGGGGGGACTGAAGCTTTCTTT. It specifies CSVVSGGTEAFF.

This chain joins TRBV9 and TRBJ1-1; D uncertain. Trimming took 0 bases from V and 7 from J, leaving 7 bases between them. The germline V gene encodes CDR1 SGDLS and CDR2 YYNGEE. The CDR3 sequence is 12 residues long. The CDR3 bases are TGTGCCAGCAGCGTAGGCACAAGTGAAGCTTTCTTT. Residues: CASSVGTSEAFF.

This rearrangement joins TRBV29-1 to TRBJ1-5, with D possibly matching TRBD1 (5 bases). CDR1 is SQVTM, CDR2 ANQGSEA, per germline. Trimming took off 4 bases at V and 1 base at J, with 11 bases between the two ends. The CDR3 contains 14 residues. Here the CDR3 DNA reads TGCAGCGTTGCAGGGATGGGAAGCAATCAGCCCCAGCATTTT. Its translation: CSVAGMGSNQPQHF.

The V call is TRBV7-2, the J call TRBJ2-2; perhaps TRBD1 as D (6 bases). This CDR3 region has 16 residues. CDR1 is SGHTA and CDR2 is FQGNSA in the germline V gene. V lost 1 base and J 7 bases, leaving 16 bases between the germline ends. CDR3 sequence reads: CASSLGAGVSSGELFF. The CDR3 bases are TGTGCCAGCAGCTTAGGGGCAGGGGTTTCCAGCGGGGAGCTGTTTTTT. Combining the CDR3 with reference TRBV7-2 and TRBJ2-2 gives the whole variable domain GAGVSQSPSNKVTEKGKDVELRCDPISGHTALYWYRQSLGQGLEFLIYFQGNSAPDKSGLPSDRFSAERTGGSVSTLTIQRTQQEDSAVYLCASSLGAGVSSGELFFGEGSRLTVL.

V is TRBV5-8 and J is TRBJ1-4, with TRBD1 identical over 9 bases. Germline V gene data show CDR1 as SGHTS and CDR2 as YDEGEE. The CDR3 length is 15 residues. Losses at the gene ends were 4 bases for V and 5 bases for J; bases not matched to a gene: 6. CDR3 in DNA: TGTGCCAGCAGCCTGGGACAGGGTGCGAATGAAAAACTGTTTTTT. It translates to CASSLGQGANEKLFF.

The rearrangement links TRBV27 to TRBJ2-7, with D uncertain. The CDR3 runs to 13 residues. Trimming removed 8 bases from V and 0 bases from J, with 11 bases in between. CDR1 and CDR2 (germline): MNHEY, SMNVEV (reference sequence). This chain's CDR3 is CASGLADSYEQYF. DNA for the CDR3: TGTGCCAGCGGTCTCGCGGACTCCTACGAGCAGTACTTC.

The V and J genes are TRBV5-1 and TRBJ1-4; D is unclear. The CDR3 is made up of 15 amino acids. V was clipped by 2 bases and J by 3 bases, with 11 bases between them. Germline loops: CDR1 SGHRS, CDR2 YFSETQ. Here the CDR3 DNA reads TGCGCCAGCAGCTTCCAACAGATGCCTAATGAAAAACTGTTTTTT. This sequence encodes CASSFQQMPNEKLFF.

In its sample, this clone was seen once. V is TRBV19 and J is TRBJ2-2; D gene uncertain. CDR1 is LNHDA and CDR2 is SQIVND in the germline V gene (reference sequence). Deletions cut 10 bases from V and 3 bases from J, with 6 bases between. The CDR3 consists of 11 residues. CDR3 sequence reads: CATGYTGELFF. DNA of the CDR3: TGTGCCACGGGTTACACCGGGGAGCTGTTTTTT. Variable domain in full (rest from reference TRBV19 and TRBJ2-2): DGGITQSPKYLFRKEGQNVTLSCEQNLNHDAMYWYRQDPGQGLRLIYYSQIVNDFQKGDIAEGYSVSREKKESFPLTVTSAQKNPTAFYLCATGYTGELFFGEGSRLTVL.

This clone appeared once. The chain links TRBV7-9 to TRBJ2-3; 9 bases agree with TRBD1. Per the germline V gene, CDR1 is SEHNR and CDR2 is FQNEAQ (reference sequence). The CDR3 extends over 18 amino acids. The junction had 13 bases not matched to a gene; V was cut back by 3 bases and J by 3 bases. This CDR3 reads CASSFLDPGQGNTDTQYF. The CDR3 DNA sequence: TGTGCCAGCAGCTTCCTGGACCCGGGACAGGGAAATACAGATACGCAGTATTTT.

The chain recombines TRBV5-4 with TRBJ1-4; D is perhaps TRBD1 (5 bases). The V and J ends lost 2 bases and 7 bases respectively, with 12 bases between them. Germline CDR1 and CDR2: SGHNT and YYREEE (reference sequence). This CDR3 contains 14 residues. CDR3 sequence: CASSLEGEGEKLFF. DNA for the CDR3: TGTGCCAGCAGCTTAGAAGGGGAGGGTGAAAAACTGTTTTTT.

The V call is TRBV21-1, the J call TRBJ2-4; TRBD1, the table's D call, was not compared with the DNA. TRBV21-1 is listed as a pseudogene. The CDR3 extends over 15 amino acids. The CDR3, as DNA: TGTGCCAGCAGGACAGGGGGCGAAGCCAAAAACATTCAGTACTTC. Translating it yields CASRTGGEAKNIQYF.

J is TRBJ1-6 and V is TRBV19, with no clear D. Germline loops: CDR1 LNHDA, CDR2 SQIVND (reference sequence). Trimming cost V 5 bases and J 10 bases, with 15 bases left between them. CDR3 length: 14 amino acids. The chain's CDR3 is CASSSAATTSPLHF. CDR3 in DNA: TGTGCCAGTAGTTCTGCGGCCACGACGTCACCCCTCCACTTT.

The gene calls are TRBV7-9 and TRBJ2-7; 10 bases agree with TRBD2. The CDR3 runs 15 residues. The germline gives CDR1 SEHNR, CDR2 FQNEAQ (reference sequence). J was trimmed by 6 bases and V by 1 base; bases with no gene match: 6. The CDR3 spells CASSLEPSSGSEQYF. The CDR3 DNA follows: TGTGCCAGCAGCTTAGAACCCTCTAGCGGGAGCGAGCAGTACTTC. The variable domain in full, completed from reference TRBV7-9 and TRBJ2-7, reads DTGVSQNPRHKITKRGQNVTFRCDPISEHNRLYWYRQTLGQGPEFLTYFQNEAQLEKSRLLSDRFSAERPKGSFSTLEIQRTEQGDSAMYLCASSLEPSSGSEQYFGPGTRLTVT.

J is TRBJ2-4 and V is TRBV27; 7 bases agree with TRBD2. CDR3 length equals 15 residues. V lost 1 base and J lost 0; bases outside the gene matches: 0. Germline V lookup: CDR1 MNHEY, CDR2 SMNVEV (reference sequence). Here the CDR3 reads CASSLLAGAKNIQYF. CDR3 in DNA: TGTGCCAGCAGTTTATTAGCGGGAGCCAAAAACATTCAGTACTTC.

V gene TRBV7-9 combines with J gene TRBJ1-1; 7 nucleotides align to TRBD1. CDR3 length: 14 residues. V trimming: 5 bases; J trimming: 5 bases; junction bases outside the gene matches: 8. Germline V lookup: CDR1 SEHNR, CDR2 FQNEAQ (reference sequence). The CDR3 here is CASSGQEGTTEAFF. In nucleotides, the CDR3 is TGTGCCAGCAGCGGACAGGAGGGGACAACTGAAGCTTTCTTT.

The gene calls are TRBV4-1 and TRBJ2-1; 8 bases agree with TRBD2. The CDR3 totals 14 residues. The V and J ends lost 5 bases and 9 bases, in that order; junction bases with no gene match: 9. Per the germline V gene, CDR1 is MGHRA and CDR2 is YSYEKL. CDR3 bases: TGCGCCAGCAGCACCGTAGCGGGGACGGGTGAGCAGTTCTTC. Protein sequence: CASSTVAGTGEQFF.

The V call is TRBV2, the J call TRBJ1-5, with 7 bases lining up with TRBD1. This CDR3 spans 18 amino acids. After removal of 2 bases from V and 6 bases from J, the junction contained 16 bases not matched to a gene. Per germline, CDR1 SNHLY and CDR2 FYNNEI. CDR3 protein: CASSENPTGAANSQPQHF. The CDR3, as DNA: TGTGCCAGCAGTGAAAACCCAACAGGGGCCGCGAATTCTCAGCCCCAGCATTTT.

The genes are TRBV2 and TRBJ2-1; D uncertain. CDR3 length: 14 residues. Germline CDR1 is SNHLY and CDR2 is FYNNEI. The V end lost 7 bases, the J end lost 0 bases, and 10 bases lay between the germline ends. CDR3 region: CASKLSVSYNEQFF. As DNA, the CDR3 is TGTGCCAGCAAATTAAGCGTCTCCTACAATGAGCAGTTCTTC.

V is TRBV27 and J is TRBJ2-1, with 7 bases aligning to TRBD2. CDR1 and CDR2 from the germline V gene are MNHEY and SMNVEV (reference sequence). CDR3 size: 15 residues. V lost 2 bases and J lost 4; bases outside the gene matches: 5. The CDR3 region is CASSLTGGDYNEQFF. Written as DNA, the CDR3 is TGTGCCAGCAGTTTAACGGGAGGCGATTACAATGAGCAGTTCTTC.

The chain joins TRBV28 to TRBJ1-6; possibly TRBD1 for D (5 bases). The germline V gene has CDR1 MDHEN and CDR2 SYDVKM. The V end was cut by 2 bases, the J end by 7 bases, with 15 bases between. This CDR3 region has 16 residues. This CDR3 is CASSLLGHQENSPLHF. The CDR3 DNA is TGTGCCAGCAGTTTACTAGGACACCAGGAAAATTCACCCCTCCACTTT.

This sequence joins TRBV4-3 and TRBJ1-1; D possibly corresponds to TRBD1 (6 bases). The germline V gene has CDR1 LGHNA and CDR2 YSLEER. The CDR3 length is 17 residues. V shed 1 base and J shed 1 base, with 16 bases lying between them. DNA for the CDR3: TGCGCCAGCAGCCAAGTAGCAGTGGCAGGGGAGAACACTGAAGCTTTCTTT. This encodes CASSQVAVAGENTEAFF.

The genes are TRBV27 and TRBJ2-3; 8 bases align to TRBD2. V was clipped by 3 bases and J by 6 bases; unmatched bases: 5. CDR1 is MNHEY and CDR2 is SMNVEV in the germline V gene (reference sequence). The CDR3 spans 14 residues. In DNA form, the CDR3 reads TGTGCCAGCAGTTTGGTAGCGGGGTCGGATACGCAGTATTTT. It translates to CASSLVAGSDTQYF.

V and J are TRBV4-1 and TRBJ2-7; TRBD1 agrees at 9 bases. CDR1 MGHRA and CDR2 YSYEKL come from the germline V gene. The CDR3 spans 16 residues. V gave up 3 bases and J gave up 0 bases; unmatched junction bases: 6. CDR3 loop: CASSQLGTGSSYEQYF. The CDR3 coding sequence is TGCGCCAGCAGCCAGCTCGGGACAGGGAGCTCCTACGAGCAGTACTTC.

This clone was picked up a small number of times. The CDR3 is CASREPPSYEQYF. The CDR3 DNA sequence: TGTGCCAGCAGAGAGCCGCCTTCCTACGAGCAGTACTTC. V and J are TRBV5-4 and TRBJ2-7; the D is unclear. Looked up from germline, CDR1 is SGHNT and CDR2 is YYREEE (reference sequence). Trimming took 5 bases from V and 1 from J, leaving 10 bases between them. The CDR3 contains 13 residues.

V and J are TRBV4-3 and TRBJ2-7, with 10 nucleotides matching TRBD1. The CDR3 contains 16 residues. Per germline, CDR1 LGHNA and CDR2 YSLEER. V gave up 6 bases and J gave up 5 bases; unmatched junction bases: 13. In nucleotides, the CDR3 is TGCGCCAGCAGGCAATGGGCTACCGGGACAGGGGACGAGCAGTACTTC. Residues: CASRQWATGTGDEQYF.

This chain links TRBV9 with TRBJ2-3, with a tentative D call TRBD1 (5 bases). Germline V gene sequence: CDR1 SGDLS, CDR2 YYNGEE. V dropped 0 bases and J dropped 0 bases, with 17 bases sitting between them. The CDR3 loop spans 18 amino acids. CDR3 region: CASSVGTGLLGSTDTQYF. The CDR3 DNA follows: TGTGCCAGCAGCGTAGGCACAGGCCTCCTCGGTAGCACAGATACGCAGTATTTT.

The V call is TRBV27, the J call TRBJ2-5; the D is unclear. The J call may not be correct, given that the DNA end is closer to TRBJ2-7. CDR3 length: 15 residues. CDR1 MNHEY and CDR2 SMNVEV come from the germline V gene (reference sequence). The CDR3 DNA reads TGTGCCAGCAGTTTATCGGCAGCGAATGCCTACGAGCAGTACTTC. Amino acids: CASSLSAANAYEQYF.

The chain combines TRBV7-3 with TRBJ2-5, with a tentative D call TRBD2 (6 bases). The last part of the DNA fits TRBJ2-7 better; the J call may be wrong. Per the germline V gene, CDR1 is SGHTA and CDR2 is FQGTGA. The CDR3 length is 15 residues. CDR3 sequence: CASSLEPGVFYEQYF. CDR3 in DNA: TGTGCCAGCAGCTTGGAACCGGGAGTTTTCTACGAGCAGTACTTC.

The chain employs TRBV9 and TRBJ1-1, with a tentative D call TRBD1 (6 bases). The CDR3 runs to 15 residues. Trimming took off 0 bases at V and 3 bases at J, with 12 bases between the two ends. Germline-derived CDR1 and CDR2 are SGDLS and YYNGEE. CDR3 in amino acids: CASSVATGRDTEAFF. The CDR3, as DNA: TGTGCCAGCAGCGTAGCTACAGGGAGGGACACTGAAGCTTTCTTT.